The 31 T cell receptor beta chains below come from one sample, sequenced in a study of spatial heterogeneity in lung cancer. Time point denoted: sample taken at primary tumor resection. Whole RNA came from tumor, nontumor lung or frozen PBMC and was sequenced without being sorted. Using its own MiXCR run on the 5' RACE reads, TCRdb lists one record per CDR3 protein. The sample has around 87,000 distinct CDR3 sequences; 10% to 15% are singletons. The sample here was PBMCs, taken at surgery. These receptors were obtained from a male donor with early-stage non-small cell lung cancer.

The sample holds a few counts of this clonotype. V gene TRBV24-1 combines with J gene TRBJ2-3; 10 positions match TRBD2. Germline V gene sequence: CDR1 KGHDR, CDR2 SFDVKD. The J segment lost 5 bases and the V segment lost 3 bases, leaving 10 bases of the junction unmatched. This CDR3 is 17 amino acids long. The CDR3 is CATSDDEAGGPGDTQYF. The DNA of the CDR3 is TGTGCCACCAGTGATGACGAAGCGGGAGGGCCTGGAGATACGCAGTATTTT.

J is TRBJ2-7 and V is TRBV18; D may be TRBD1 (6 bases). The CDR3 contains 12 residues. Between the trimmed V and J ends, which lost 5 bases and 4 bases, there was a span of 9 bases. Per germline, CDR1 KGHSH and CDR2 LQKENI. The CDR3 here is CASSTDSYEQYF. CDR3 coding DNA: TGTGCCAGCTCAACGGACAGTTACGAGCAGTACTTC.

This clonotype was counted only a few times. The chain uses TRBV23-1 and TRBJ2-3; D may correspond to TRBD1 or TRBD2 (7 bases each). Being an ORF, TRBV23-1 has a function that is uncertain. The CDR3 sequence is 14 residues long. V lost 4 bases and J 5 bases, leaving 13 bases between the germline ends. This chain's CDR3 is CASSRGGGVDTQYF. DNA for the CDR3: TGCGCCAGCAGTCGGGGAGGGGGCGTAGATACGCAGTATTTT.

This clonotype was counted at least ten times. V gene TRBV3-1 combines with J gene TRBJ2-7; no firm D call. Germline V lookup: CDR1 LGHDT, CDR2 YNNKEL (reference sequence). Trimming took 4 bases from V and 2 from J, leaving 9 bases between them. The CDR3 contains 13 residues. CDR3 sequence: CASSPSEAYEQYF. For the CDR3, the DNA is TGTGCCAGCAGCCCGTCCGAGGCCTACGAGCAGTACTTC.

In its sample, this clonotype was seen many times. The chain carries TRBV25-1 and TRBJ2-1; perhaps TRBD1 as D (5 bases). Between the trimmed V and J ends, which lost 4 bases and 4 bases, there was a span of 11 bases. The CDR3 runs to 14 residues. Germline CDR1 MGHDK, CDR2 SYGVNS. CDR3 in amino acids: CASSAQGNYNEQFF. The CDR3 bases are TGTGCCAGCAGTGCCCAGGGAAATTACAATGAGCAGTTCTTC.

The chain carries TRBV20-1 and TRBJ1-2, with TRBD1 matching 7 bases. Germline lookup yields CDR1 DFQATT and CDR2 SNEGSKA (reference sequence). The CDR3 has 16 residues. V lost 6 bases to trimming and J lost 5 bases; unmatched junction nucleotides: 18. CDR3 sequence reads: CSAETGRGVGTYGYTF. The CDR3 DNA sequence: TGCAGTGCGGAGACGGGCAGGGGGGTAGGAACTTATGGCTACACCTTC.

The V gene is TRBV7-9, the J gene TRBJ1-1; 8 nucleotides match TRBD1. Germline V gene sequence: CDR1 SEHNR, CDR2 FQNEAQ (reference sequence). There are 14 residues in the CDR3. With V trimmed by 4 bases and J by 5 bases, 6 bases remained unmatched. CDR3 coding DNA: TGTGCCAGCAGCTCCCGGACAGGGAAGACTGAAGCTTTCTTT. Translated: CASSSRTGKTEAFF.

Only a few counts were recorded for this clonotype. This rearrangement joins TRBV27 to TRBJ2-3; D is tentatively TRBD1 or TRBD2 (5 bases each). Between the trimmed V and J ends, which lost 1 base and 7 bases, there was a span of 15 bases. The CDR3 runs 15 residues. CDR1 is MNHEY, CDR2 SMNVEV, per germline (reference sequence). The CDR3 protein is CASSLWGTPLHTQYF. The DNA of the CDR3 is TGTGCCAGCAGTTTATGGGGGACGCCGCTCCATACGCAGTATTTT.

At least ten counts were recorded for this clonotype. The rearrangement uses TRBV29-1 and TRBJ2-6; D remains ambiguous. Germline V gene data show CDR1 as SQVTM and CDR2 as ANQGSEA. The CDR3 totals 14 residues. V lost 3 bases to trimming and J lost 0 bases, with 6 bases between them. The CDR3 sequence: CSVDKGSGANVLTF. The CDR3, as DNA: TGCAGCGTTGATAAAGGCTCTGGGGCCAACGTCCTGACTTTC.

This clonotype turned up a few times. V and J are TRBV12-3 or TRBV12-4 and TRBJ1-5; TRBD1 aligns across 11 bases. The CDR3 extends over 16 amino acids. Trimming took 4 bases from V and 1 from J; bases not matched to a gene: 3. The CDR3 region is CASSWTGGESNQPQHF. DNA of the CDR3: TGTGCCAGCAGTTGGACAGGGGGCGAGAGCAATCAGCCCCAGCATTTT.

This clonotype was detected only a few times. V gene TRBV20-1 combines with J gene TRBJ2-4; 7 bases align to TRBD2. The CDR3 length is 12 residues. From germline, CDR1 is DFQATT and CDR2 SNEGSKA (reference sequence). Trimming at V came to 6 bases and at J to 10 bases, leaving 9 bases not matched to a gene. CDR3 protein: CSAYTGGRIQYF. The CDR3 DNA reads TGCAGTGCATACACGGGGGGTAGGATTCAGTACTTC.

The chain has TRBV25-1 and TRBJ1-2; 10 bases are a match to TRBD1. Germline V gene sequence: CDR1 MGHDK, CDR2 SYGVNS. V shed 5 bases and J 4 bases; nucleotides not matched to a gene: 10. This CDR3 has 16 residues. The CDR3, as DNA: TGTGCCAGCAGTAACGCGGGACAGGGGTCGGGCTATGGCTACACCTTC. Amino acid sequence: CASSNAGQGSGYGYTF.

This chain links TRBV6-2 or TRBV6-3 with TRBJ2-3; D unclear. Germline CDR1 and CDR2: MNHEY and SVGEGT. CDR3 length: 12 residues. V was shortened by 8 bases and J by 0 bases, with 6 bases between the two germline ends. In DNA form, the CDR3 reads TGTGCCAGCGAGACTAGCACAGATACGCAGTATTTT. It specifies CASETSTDTQYF.

V usage is TRBV11-3 and J usage is TRBJ1-1, with a weak D call TRBD1 (5 bases). The germline V gene encodes CDR1 SGHNT and CDR2 YENEEA. This CDR3 comprises 16 residues. Trimming stripped 7 bases from V and 1 base from J, with 19 bases between. The CDR3 loop is CASTRWEGLRNTEAFF. CDR3 DNA sequence: TGTGCCAGCACCCGGTGGGAGGGGTTGAGGAACACTGAAGCTTTCTTT.

Many counts were recorded for this clonotype. This chain joins TRBV7-2 and TRBJ1-4; 7 nucleotides agree with TRBD1. The CDR3 totals 14 residues. Germline V gene lookup returns CDR1 SGHTA and CDR2 FQGNSA. The junction had 6 bases not matched to a gene; V was cut back by 3 bases and J by 8 bases. CDR3 sequence: CASSFYRGDEKLFF. In DNA form, the CDR3 reads TGTGCCAGCAGCTTCTACAGGGGTGACGAAAAACTGTTTTTT.

The chain carries TRBV5-1 and TRBJ2-1; 9 nucleotides agree with TRBD2. The J call may be wrong; the DNA end is better matched by TRBJ2-7. Germline V CDR1 and CDR2: SGHRS, YFSETQ. The CDR3 has 16 amino acids. CDR3 loop: CASSFEAGGFTDEQYF. DNA for the CDR3: TGCGCCAGCAGCTTCGAGGCGGGAGGGTTTACCGATGAGCAGTACTTC.

The gene calls are TRBV28 and TRBJ1-5; no clear D. With 5 bases removed from V and 1 base from J, the gap between germline ends came to 9 bases. The CDR3 extends over 14 amino acids. The germline V gene has CDR1 MDHEN and CDR2 SYDVKM. In DNA, the CDR3 is TGTGCCAGCAGTCCCCGATCGAGCAATCAGCCCCAGCATTTT. Protein product: CASSPRSSNQPQHF.

This clonotype was counted between two and nine times. This sequence joins TRBV9 and TRBJ1-3, with TRBD1 matching 12 bases. Losses at the gene ends were 4 bases for V and 3 bases for J; bases not matched to a gene: 5. The CDR3 has 16 residues. Per germline, CDR1 SGDLS and CDR2 YYNGEE. The CDR3 bases are TGTGCCAGCAGCACCAGGGACAGGGGGCTTGGAAACACCATATATTTT. This sequence encodes CASSTRDRGLGNTIYF.

This clonotype was seen a few times. The V gene is TRBV7-2, the J gene TRBJ2-2; 9 nucleotides align to TRBD2. Trimming took 5 bases from V and 9 from J; bases not matched to a gene: 10. The CDR3 consists of 15 residues. Germline V lookup: CDR1 SGHTA, CDR2 FQGNSA. CDR3 DNA sequence: TGTGCCAGCAGCGGGGTAGCGGGGGCCCCCAGGGAGCTGTTTTTT. Translating it yields CASSGVAGAPRELFF. The whole variable domain, remainder taken from reference TRBV7-2 and TRBJ2-2, is GAGVSQSPSNKVTEKGKDVELRCDPISGHTALYWYRQSLGQGLEFLIYFQGNSAPDKSGLPSDRFSAERTGGSVSTLTIQRTQQEDSAVYLCASSGVAGAPRELFFGEGSRLTVL.

This clonotype was observed at least ten times. The gene calls are TRBV6-5 and TRBJ1-6, with 7 bases matching TRBD1. Germline CDR1 reads MNHEY; CDR2 reads SVGAGI. The J segment lost 1 base and the V segment lost 2 bases, leaving 2 bases of the junction unmatched. The CDR3 consists of 16 residues. CDR3 in amino acids: CASSYAGGSYNSPLHF. The DNA of the CDR3 is TGTGCCAGCAGTTACGCAGGGGGGTCCTATAATTCACCCCTCCACTTT.

J is TRBJ1-1 and V is TRBV2; D possibly corresponds to TRBD1 (6 bases). Between the trimmed V and J ends, which lost 3 bases and 2 bases, there was a span of 16 bases. The length of the CDR3 is 16 residues. CDR1 and CDR2 from the germline V gene are SNHLY and FYNNEI. The chain's CDR3 is CASSEGAGLVNTEAFF. The CDR3 coding sequence is TGTGCCAGCAGTGAGGGGGCAGGGCTTGTTAACACTGAAGCTTTCTTT.

The table lists this clonotype with many counts. This rearrangement joins TRBV10-3 to TRBJ2-3; D is unclear. The CDR3 contains 13 residues. V was cut by 3 bases and J by 4 bases, with 8 bases left in between. The V gene's germline CDR1 is ENHRY and CDR2 SYGVKD. The CDR3 nucleotides read TGTGCCATCAGTGATTCAACGGCAGATACGCAGTATTTT. As protein: CAISDSTADTQYF.

This clonotype was counted many times. The chain is built from TRBV28 and TRBJ2-3; 8 bases line up with TRBD2. Germline V gene lookup returns CDR1 MDHEN and CDR2 SYDVKM. V was clipped by 2 bases and J by 11 bases; unmatched bases: 6. The CDR3 sequence is 13 residues long. CDR3 protein: CASSLKVSGVQYF. For the CDR3, the DNA is TGTGCCAGCAGTTTAAAGGTTAGCGGGGTGCAGTATTTT.

The rearrangement uses TRBV27 and TRBJ1-2; D gene unclear. Germline loops: CDR1 MNHEY, CDR2 SMNVEV (reference sequence). Trimming took off 5 bases at V and 2 bases at J, with 12 bases between the two ends. The CDR3 consists of 14 residues. The CDR3 DNA sequence: TGTGCCAGCAGTCCGCTATTAGGGAACTATGGCTACACCTTC. Its protein is CASSPLLGNYGYTF.

This clonotype was detected a few times. The chain couples TRBV10-3 to TRBJ1-5; a possible D gene is TRBD1 (5 bases). Germline V lookup: CDR1 ENHRY, CDR2 SYGVKD. The V end lost 6 bases, the J end lost 5 bases, and 11 bases lay between the germline ends. This CDR3 has 13 residues. The CDR3 loop is CAISAGFDQPQHF. The CDR3 DNA is TGTGCCATCAGCGCAGGGTTCGATCAGCCCCAGCATTTT.

The chain combines TRBV6-2 or TRBV6-3 with TRBJ2-7, with 7 bases matching TRBD2. The CDR3 is made up of 14 amino acids. V lost 4 bases to trimming and J lost 3 bases; unmatched junction nucleotides: 6. CDR1 MNHEY and CDR2 SVGEGT come from the germline V gene. CDR3 in DNA: TGTGCCAGCAGTTTGCCAGCGGGGAACTACGAGCAGTACTTC. This codes for CASSLPAGNYEQYF.

The V gene is TRBV6-5, the J gene TRBJ2-3; D gene unclear. V was shortened by 2 bases and J by 1 base, with 4 bases between the two germline ends. Germline CDR1 is MNHEY and CDR2 is SVGAGI. The CDR3 is 13 amino acids. This CDR3 reads CASSYDGTDTQYF. The DNA of the CDR3 is TGTGCCAGCAGTTACGACGGCACAGATACGCAGTATTTT.

The chain links TRBV10-3 to TRBJ2-3; D gene unclear. Germline CDR1 reads ENHRY; CDR2 reads SYGVKD. This CDR3 spans 15 amino acids. Trimming shortened V by 2 bases and J by 2 bases, and 11 bases separated the two germline ends. CDR3 DNA sequence: TGTGCCATCAGTGAGGGACCCCCTTACACAGATACGCAGTATTTT. Residues: CAISEGPPYTDTQYF.

V usage is TRBV9 and J usage is TRBJ2-3; D remains ambiguous. The germline CDR1 and CDR2 sequences are SGDLS and YYNGEE. V was clipped by 4 bases and J by 0 bases, with 12 bases between them. This CDR3 comprises 15 residues. The CDR3 region is CASSSKVTSTDTQYF. DNA for the CDR3: TGTGCCAGCAGCTCCAAGGTTACTAGCACAGATACGCAGTATTTT.

The chain combines TRBV7-2 with TRBJ2-1; TRBD2 matches at 8 bases. Germline values: CDR1 SGHTA, CDR2 FQGNSA. V dropped 1 base and J dropped 11; count of bases not matched to a gene: 7. The CDR3 runs 14 residues. The CDR3 DNA follows: TGTGCCAGCAGCTTAGAAGGGACTAGTATCCAGCAGTTCTTC. It codes for CASSLEGTSIQQFF.

This clonotype was detected a few times. The V call is TRBV6-4, the J call TRBJ1-2; D might be TRBD1 (6 bases). The CDR3 extends over 16 amino acids. Per the germline V gene, CDR1 is MRHNA and CDR2 is SNTAGT. Deletions cut 4 bases from V and 4 bases from J, with 19 bases between. The CDR3 sequence: CASSAFSTGGIYGYTF. In nucleotides, the CDR3 is TGTGCCAGCAGTGCCTTCTCGACAGGTGGGATCTATGGCTACACCTTC.